A single sample gave rise to the 30 T cell receptor beta chains below, sequenced in a study of regulatory T cells in long-lasting Graves disease. HTBI primers from iRepertoire and Arm-PCR of CDR3 regions yielded the TCR beta libraries. Using its own MiXCR run on the multiplex PCR reads, TCRdb lists one record per CDR3 protein. The sample gives 620,000 or so distinct CDR3 sequences, about 15% of which show up once; 15% to 20% is in the top ten. Stated time point: newly diagnosed GD, antithyroid drugs for less than 3 months. PBMCs provided the RNA from which the TCR library was made. This sample also appeared in a second study, on T cells in Graves' hyperthyroidism and ophthalmopathy.

Sample: peripheral blood mononuclear cells (PBMCs), taken at new diagnosis, from a patient treated with antithyroid drugs. These receptors all stem from a woman in her thirties with Graves disease.

The table lists this clonotype with many counts. The CDR3 here is CASSEQVREQYF. CDR3 nucleotide sequence: TGTGCCAGCAGTGAGCAAGTGAGGGAGCAGTACTTC. The chain links TRBV2 to TRBJ2-7; D is ambiguous. V was pared by 3 bases and J by 7 bases, with 10 bases between. This CDR3 spans 12 amino acids. CDR1 SNHLY and CDR2 FYNNEI come from the germline V gene. The full variable domain, in which reference TRBV2 and TRBJ2-7 provide the parts outside the CDR3, is EPEVTQTPSHQVTQMGQEVILRCVPISNHLYFYWYRQILGQKVEFLVSFYNNEISEKSEIFDDQFSVERPDGSNFTLKIRSTKLEDSAMYFCASSEQVREQYFGPGTRLTVT.

This clonotype was found many times. This chain links TRBV7-9 with TRBJ2-1, with a tentative D call TRBD2 (6 bases). The germline V gene has CDR1 SEHNR and CDR2 FQNEAQ (reference sequence). Trimming took off 3 bases at V and 8 bases at J, with 8 bases between the two ends. This CDR3 has 12 residues. The CDR3 DNA sequence: TGTGCCAGCAGCTTTGGGGAGGATGAGCAGTTCTTC. It translates to CASSFGEDEQFF.

The gene calls are TRBV18 and TRBJ1-4, with TRBD1 identical over 9 bases. This CDR3 has 18 residues. The V and J ends lost 3 bases and 7 bases, in that order; junction bases with no gene match: 15. CDR1 and CDR2 (germline): KGHSH, LQKENI. CDR3 region: CASSPGPGQGLASEKLFF. CDR3 bases: TGTGCCAGCTCACCTGGACCGGGACAGGGCCTAGCGAGTGAAAAACTGTTTTTT.

A word on this clonotype: A clone one base away is much larger, so this may be a read error. The chain uses TRBV2 and TRBJ2-7; D gene ambiguous. The CDR3 spans 17 residues. CDR1 and CDR2 from the germline V gene are SNHLY and FYNNEI. The CDR3 protein is CASSVPADATPGYEQCF. The CDR3 DNA follows: TGTGCCAGCAGTGTGCCCGCGGATGCCACACCGGGCTACGAGCAGTGCTTC.

This clonotype has a count of ten or more. J is TRBJ2-5 and V is TRBV2; maybe TRBD2 (6 bases). This CDR3 region has 16 residues. V shed 2 bases and J shed 5 bases, with 18 bases lying between them. Germline CDR1 SNHLY, CDR2 FYNNEI. The CDR3 reads CASSELGGVERETQYF. CDR3 nucleotides: TGTGCCAGCAGTGAACTTGGAGGGGTGGAGAGGGAGACCCAGTACTTC.

This clonotype was detected many times. The rearrangement uses TRBV28 and TRBJ1-1; D not resolved. Germline CDR1 is MDHEN and CDR2 is SYDVKM. Deletions cut 3 bases from V and 1 base from J, with 12 bases between. The CDR3 consists of 15 residues. Written as DNA, the CDR3 is TGTGCCAGCAGTTTTAACCGTGCGGGGAACACTGAAGCTTTCTTT. Protein sequence: CASSFNRAGNTEAFF.

J is TRBJ2-7 and V is TRBV7-2; TRBD2 matches at 8 bases. Trimming took 4 bases from V and 3 from J; bases not matched to a gene: 8. This CDR3 has 15 amino acids. The germline CDR1 and CDR2 sequences are SGHTA and FQGNSA. The CDR3 region is CASSSRVAGIYEQYF. CDR3 nucleotides: TGTGCCAGCAGCTCCAGGGTAGCGGGGATCTACGAGCAGTACTTC.

In regard to this clonotype: A junction boundary mismatches the germline segment, possibly from a read error. This chain links TRBV30 with TRBJ1-5; 7 bases match TRBD1. The germline V gene encodes CDR1 GTSNPN and CDR2 SVGIG (reference sequence). This CDR3 is 13 amino acids long. CDR3 amino acids: CAWSRDSNRPQHF. Here the CDR3 DNA reads TGTGCCTGGAGCCGGGACAGCAATCGGCCCCAGCATTTT.

CDR3 bases: TGTGCCTGGAGCCTCTCGGACAGGCAAGAGACCCAGTACTTC. It yields the protein CAWSLSDRQETQYF. This sequence joins TRBV30 and TRBJ2-5; 7 nucleotides line up with TRBD1. This CDR3 is built from 14 residues. V was pared by 3 bases and J by 2 bases, with 6 bases of the junction left unmatched. Per the germline V gene, CDR1 is GTSNPN and CDR2 is SVGIG (reference sequence).

This clonotype was recorded many times. The chain links TRBV2 to TRBJ2-3, with 13 bases lining up with TRBD2. The germline gives CDR1 SNHLY, CDR2 FYNNEI. J gave up 11 bases and V 7 bases, and 6 bases lay outside the gene matches. The length of the CDR3 is 13 residues. The CDR3: CASNGLAGVEQYF. The CDR3 DNA follows: TGTGCCAGCAACGGACTAGCGGGAGTGGAGCAGTATTTT.

This clonotype was found many times. The CDR3 DNA reads TGTGCCAGCAAGGGTCAAGGGGCGGGTGAAAAACTGTTTTTT. It yields the protein CASKGQGAGEKLFF. The chain combines TRBV6-1 with TRBJ1-4, with D perhaps TRBD1 (5 bases). This CDR3 region has 14 residues. Trimming shortened V by 7 bases and J by 7 bases, and 16 bases separated the two germline ends. CDR1 and CDR2 (germline): MNHNS, SASEGT.

The rearrangement joins TRBV7-9 to TRBJ2-5; D perhaps matches TRBD1 (5 bases). Germline lookup yields CDR1 SEHNR and CDR2 FQNEAQ (reference sequence). CDR3 size: 13 residues. V gave up 5 bases and J gave up 5 bases, with 12 bases separating them. The CDR3, as DNA: TGTGCCAGCAGCACAACAGGTGGGGAGACCCAGTACTTC. Translated: CASSTTGGETQYF.

This clonotype was recorded a few times. This rearrangement joins TRBV6-2 or TRBV6-3 to TRBJ2-7; tentatively, D is TRBD1 or TRBD2 (6 bases each). CDR3 length: 17 amino acids. Germline V gene data show CDR1 as MNHEY and CDR2 as SVGEGT. Trimming shortened V by 7 bases and J by 5 bases, and 27 bases separated the two germline ends. DNA for the CDR3: TGTGCCAGCACACGGTTACGACTCGGGAGTTCAGGGGACGAGCAGTACTTC. Translating gives CASTRLRLGSSGDEQYF.

The rearrangement links TRBV19 to TRBJ1-5; D ambiguous. Trimming stripped 5 bases from V and 11 bases from J, with 19 bases between. The CDR3 has 14 residues. CDR1 and CDR2 from the germline V gene are LNHDA and SQIVND (reference sequence). In DNA, the CDR3 is TGTGCCAGTAGTTCCCGTTCCGGAGGCCAGACCCAGCATTTT. Protein sequence: CASSSRSGGQTQHF.

The chain combines TRBV28 with TRBJ2-1, with 10 bases matching TRBD2. This CDR3 has 18 amino acids. Germline values: CDR1 MDHEN, CDR2 SYDVKM. The V and J ends lost 6 bases and 0 bases, in that order; junction bases with no gene match: 11. CDR3 in amino acids: CASSQQAPSGSSYNEQFF. In DNA form, the CDR3 reads TGTGCCAGCAGCCAACAGGCGCCTAGCGGGAGCTCCTACAATGAGCAGTTCTTC.

This clonotype was detected many times. The V and J genes are TRBV20-1 and TRBJ1-4; 8 nucleotides line up with TRBD1. Unmatched junction bases numbered 6, after V lost 4 bases and J lost 8 bases. Germline CDR1 DFQATT, CDR2 SNEGSKA (reference sequence). The CDR3 covers 13 residues. The CDR3 sequence is CSAKQGAGEKLFF. The DNA for the CDR3 is TGCAGTGCTAAGCAGGGGGCTGGGGAAAAACTGTTTTTT.

This clonotype has only a few counts. CDR3: CASSRVTSGSYEQYF. DNA of the CDR3: TGCGCCAGCAGCCGTGTGACTAGCGGGAGCTACGAGCAGTACTTC. The chain recombines TRBV5-1 with TRBJ2-7, with TRBD2 matching over 12 bases. Trimming took 4 bases from V and 3 from J; bases not matched to a gene: 5. The CDR3 totals 15 residues. Germline CDR1 is SGHRS and CDR2 is YFSETQ.

In this sample, this clonotype turned up a few times. This rearrangement joins TRBV7-8 to TRBJ2-3, with TRBD1 matching 9 bases. Per the germline V gene, CDR1 is SGHVS and CDR2 is FQNEAQ. V gave up 2 bases and J gave up 1 base; unmatched junction bases: 1. The CDR3 spans 15 residues. The CDR3 sequence is CASSLRDRGTDTQYF. The CDR3 nucleotides read TGTGCCAGCAGCTTACGGGACAGGGGCACAGATACGCAGTATTTT.

The rearrangement uses TRBV7-9 and TRBJ2-4; possibly TRBD1 for D (5 bases). CDR1 and CDR2 (germline): SEHNR, FQNEAQ (reference sequence). The V end was cut by 11 bases, the J end by 4 bases, with 15 bases between. The CDR3 runs to 13 residues. The CDR3, as DNA: TGTGCCGGAACGACAGAGCAGAAAAACATTCAGTACTTC. Protein sequence: CAGTTEQKNIQYF.

This clonotype was counted many times. Here the CDR3 reads CASSLGQITDTQYF. Here the CDR3 DNA reads TGCGCCAGCAGCCTGGGACAGATAACAGATACGCAGTATTTT. The V and J genes are TRBV5-1 and TRBJ2-3; TRBD1 matches 7 bases. Germline V lookup: CDR1 SGHRS, CDR2 YFSETQ. The CDR3 extends over 14 amino acids. V dropped 4 bases and J dropped 3; count of bases not matched to a gene: 5.

This clonotype has just a few counts. The chain joins TRBV24-1 to TRBJ1-2; 11 nucleotides align to TRBD1. Germline assignment: CDR1 KGHDR and CDR2 SFDVKD. V shed 5 bases, J shed 6 bases, and the junction held 13 bases outside the gene matches. The CDR3 loop spans 17 amino acids. This chain's CDR3 is CATSGLRTGGMYDGYTF. In DNA form, the CDR3 reads TGTGCCACCAGTGGTTTAAGGACAGGGGGCATGTATGATGGCTACACCTTC.

Remarks on this clonotype: This clone may be a read error of a much larger clone one base away. The rearrangement links TRBV6-5 to TRBJ2-7, with D unresolved. The CDR3 is 15 residues long. V was clipped by 0 bases and J by 4 bases, with 13 bases between them. CDR1 and CDR2 from the germline V gene are MNHEY and SVGAGI. The CDR3 is CASSYSIISVYEQYF. The CDR3 DNA follows: TGTGCCAGCAGTTACTCGATTATATCCGTTTACGAGCAGTACTTC.

The sample holds many counts of this clonotype. V usage is TRBV28 and J usage is TRBJ1-1; D is uncertain. The CDR3 spans 12 residues. V lost 7 bases, J lost 0 bases, and 6 bases lay in between. Germline V CDR1 and CDR2: MDHEN, SYDVKM. CDR3 DNA: TGTGCCAGCAATGGAGTGAACACTGAAGCTTTCTTT. Encoded protein: CASNGVNTEAFF.

The chain employs TRBV29-1 and TRBJ2-1; TRBD1 aligns across 10 bases. CDR1 SQVTM and CDR2 ANQGSEA come from the germline V gene. The CDR3 is made up of 13 amino acids. J gave up 7 bases and V 4 bases, and 4 bases lay outside the gene matches. The CDR3 coding sequence is TGCAGCGTTGGGGACAGGGGAACGAATGAGCAGTTCTTC. Translation: CSVGDRGTNEQFF.

Points on this clonotype: The junction shows a germline mismatch at one end, possibly a read error. In DNA form, the CDR3 reads TGTGCCAGCAGCCCCGGGACAGGATTAAAAGGGAGAGACGAGCAATACTTC. Translating it yields CASSPGTGLKGRDEQYF. The V call is TRBV7-6, the J call TRBJ2-7, with 8 bases fitting TRBD1. Germline V CDR1 and CDR2: SGHVS, FNYEAQ. The CDR3 covers 17 residues.

This clonotype was seen repeatedly, ten times or more. V and J are TRBV25-1 and TRBJ2-3; 10 bases match TRBD2. The CDR3 runs to 14 residues. CDR1 and CDR2 from the germline V gene are MGHDK and SYGVNS. The J segment lost 5 bases and the V segment lost 4 bases, leaving 3 bases of the junction unmatched. The DNA for the CDR3 is TGTGCCAGCAGTGTGAGACTAGCGGGAGATACGCAGTATTTT. Encoded protein: CASSVRLAGDTQYF.

The sample holds many counts of this clonotype. The chain is built from TRBV3-1 and TRBJ2-7; 7 nucleotides match TRBD2. CDR1 LGHDT and CDR2 YNNKEL come from the germline V gene (reference sequence). The CDR3 is 15 amino acids. The V and J ends lost 0 bases and 4 bases, in that order; junction bases with no gene match: 6. The CDR3 here is CASSQEAGVTYEQYF. The CDR3 coding sequence is TGTGCCAGCAGCCAAGAGGCGGGAGTTACTTACGAGCAGTACTTC.

V gene TRBV20-1 combines with J gene TRBJ2-5, with 14 bases that match TRBD2. J gave up 5 bases and V 1 base, and 9 bases lay outside the gene matches. Germline CDR1 reads DFQATT; CDR2 reads SNEGSKA (reference sequence). This CDR3 region has 17 residues. The CDR3 coding sequence is TGCAGTGCTAGAGCCCCCGGGACTAGCGGGAGCGGGGAGACCCAGTACTTC. Translation gives CSARAPGTSGSGETQYF.

This clonotype was detected ten times or more. J is TRBJ2-3 and V is TRBV28, with D perhaps matching TRBD1 (6 bases). The J call may be mistaken, given a closer DNA end match to TRBJ2-7. In germline, CDR1 is MDHEN, CDR2 SYDVKM. This CDR3 has 13 amino acids. The CDR3 loop is CASSATGSDEQYF. DNA for the CDR3: TGTGCCAGCAGCGCTACAGGGTCGGACGAGCAGTACTTC.

This clonotype was recorded a few times. The junction and the germline gene differ at one end; a read error may be behind it. The chain uses TRBV6-2 or TRBV6-3 and TRBJ2-5, with D perhaps TRBD1 or TRBD2 (5 bases each). The germline gives CDR1 MNHEY, CDR2 SVGEGT. This CDR3 is built from 14 residues. The CDR3 is CASSEGTPQQTQYF. CDR3 in DNA: TGTGCCAGCAGTGAGGGGACCCCCCAACAGACCCAGTACTTC.